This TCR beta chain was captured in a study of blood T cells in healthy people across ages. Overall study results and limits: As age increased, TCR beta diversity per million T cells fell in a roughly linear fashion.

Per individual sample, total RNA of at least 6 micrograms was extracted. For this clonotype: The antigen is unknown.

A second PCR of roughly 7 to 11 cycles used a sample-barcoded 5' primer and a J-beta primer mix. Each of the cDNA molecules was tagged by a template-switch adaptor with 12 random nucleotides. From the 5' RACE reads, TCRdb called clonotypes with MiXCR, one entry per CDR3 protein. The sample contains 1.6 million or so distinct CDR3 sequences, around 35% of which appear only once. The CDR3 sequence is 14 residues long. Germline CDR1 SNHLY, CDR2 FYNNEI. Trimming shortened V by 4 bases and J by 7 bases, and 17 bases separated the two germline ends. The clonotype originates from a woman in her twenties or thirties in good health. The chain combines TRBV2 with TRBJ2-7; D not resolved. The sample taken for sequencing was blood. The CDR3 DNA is TGTGCCAGCAGTGGGGGTCCCCCTCCGAGGGAGCAGTACTTC. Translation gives CASSGGPPPREQYF.